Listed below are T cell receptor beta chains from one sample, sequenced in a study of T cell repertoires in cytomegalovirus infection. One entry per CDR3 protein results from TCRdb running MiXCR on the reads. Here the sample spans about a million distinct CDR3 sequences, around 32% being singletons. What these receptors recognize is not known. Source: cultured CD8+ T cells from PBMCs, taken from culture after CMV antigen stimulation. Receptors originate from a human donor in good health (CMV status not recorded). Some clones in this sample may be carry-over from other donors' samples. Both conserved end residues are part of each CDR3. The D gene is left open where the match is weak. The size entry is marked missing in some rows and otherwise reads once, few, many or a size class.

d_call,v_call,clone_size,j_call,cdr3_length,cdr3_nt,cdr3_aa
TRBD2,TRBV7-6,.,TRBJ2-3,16,TGTGCCAGCAGCTTAGAACTAGCGGGGGTGGGAGATACGCAGTATTTT,CASSLELAGVGDTQYF
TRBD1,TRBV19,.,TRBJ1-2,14,TGTGCCAGTAGTGCCGGACAGGGGGGCTATGGCTACACCTTC,CASSAGQGGYGYTF
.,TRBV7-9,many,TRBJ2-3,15,TGTGCCAGCAGCGGGCGGTTCTTAACTACAGATACGCAGTATTTT,CASSGRFLTTDTQYF
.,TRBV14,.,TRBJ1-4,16,TGTGCCAGCAGCCAAGATAGTCGACAGTTTAATGAAAAACTGTTTTTT,CASSQDSRQFNEKLFF
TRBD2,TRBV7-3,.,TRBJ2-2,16,TGTGCCAACAGCGACGGACTAGCGGGGCGTACCGGGGAGCTGTTTTTT,CANSDGLAGRTGELFF
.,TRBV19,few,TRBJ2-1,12,TGTGCCAGTAGTACAAGGGGAAATGAGCAGTTCTTC,CASSTRGNEQFF
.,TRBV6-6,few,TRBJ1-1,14,TGTGCCAGCAGTTACAGGCAGGGGAACACTGAAGCTTTCTTT,CASSYRQGNTEAFF
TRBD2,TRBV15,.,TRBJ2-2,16,TGTGCCACCGCGACTAGCGGGGGCCAACTCACCGGGGAGCTGTTTTTT,CATATSGGQLTGELFF
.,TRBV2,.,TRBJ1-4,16,TGTGCCAGCAGTGAAGCGCCCGGGCAAACTAATGAAAAACTGTTTTTT,CASSEAPGQTNEKLFF
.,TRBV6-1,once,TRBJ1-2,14,TGTGCCAGCAGTGAGTGGGCGGGAAACTATGGCTACACCTTC,CASSEWAGNYGYTF
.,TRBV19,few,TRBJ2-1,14,TGTGCCAGTAGTATAATCGGGTGGGCAAATGAGCAGTTCTTC,CASSIIGWANEQFF
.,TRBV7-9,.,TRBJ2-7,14,TGTGCCAGCAGCTTAGACGACGGTACCTACGAGCAGTACTTC,CASSLDDGTYEQYF
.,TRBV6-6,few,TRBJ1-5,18,TGTGCCAGCAGTTACTCGAAGGGAGGGGGTACAAGCAATCAGCCCCAGCATTTT,CASSYSKGGGTSNQPQHF
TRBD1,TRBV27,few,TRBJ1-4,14,TGTGCCAGCAGTTTTTCGAGGGGGCGAGAAAAACTGTTTTTT,CASSFSRGREKLFF
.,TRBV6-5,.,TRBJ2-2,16,TGTGCCAGCAGGGCAGGGGCCTCTGTTTGGACCGGGGAGCTGTTTTTT,CASRAGASVWTGELFF
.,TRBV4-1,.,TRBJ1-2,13,TGCGCCAGCAGCCAAGAGAATGGGTATGGCTACACCTTC,CASSQENGYGYTF
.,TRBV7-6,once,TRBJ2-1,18,TGTGTCAGCAGCTTAGCTATTCCCGGGAACAGGGTTGAAGATGAGCAGTTCTTC,CVSSLAIPGNRVEDEQFF
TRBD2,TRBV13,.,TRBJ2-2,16,TGTGCCAGCAGCCTGGGACTAGCTAGCGACACCGGGGAGCTGTCTTTT,CASSLGLASDTGELSF
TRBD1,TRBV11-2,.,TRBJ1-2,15,TGTGCCAGCAGCCCCAGGGACAGCTCTAACTATGGCTACACCTTC,CASSPRDSSNYGYTF
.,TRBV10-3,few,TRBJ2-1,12,TGTGCCGCGCGGGGTACGCTCAATGAGCAGTTCTTC,CAARGTLNEQFF
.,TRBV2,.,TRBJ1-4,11,TGTGCCACCAGGTCAAATGAAAAACTGTTTTTT,CATRSNEKLFF
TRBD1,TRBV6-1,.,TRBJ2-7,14,TGTGCCAGCAGTTACGGAGACAGGGGCTACGAGCAGTACTTC,CASSYGDRGYEQYF
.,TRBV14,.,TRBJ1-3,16,TGTGCCAGCAGCCATCCTGGGGAACAGTACCGAAACACCATATATTTT,CASSHPGEQYRNTIYF
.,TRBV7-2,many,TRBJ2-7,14,TGTGCCAGCAGCTCATCGGGACGACGCTACGAGCAGTACTTC,CASSSSGRRYEQYF
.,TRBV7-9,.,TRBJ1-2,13,TGTGCCAGCAGCTTAGCACAGCTCTATGGCTACACCTTC,CASSLAQLYGYTF
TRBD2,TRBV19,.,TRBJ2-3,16,TGTGCCAGTAGTCCCGGACTAGCGGGGGTAAGAGATACGCAGTATTTT,CASSPGLAGVRDTQYF
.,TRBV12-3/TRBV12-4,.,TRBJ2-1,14,TGTGCCAGCAGTTTTCTAGCAGGGACGGATGAGCAGTTCTTC,CASSFLAGTDEQFF
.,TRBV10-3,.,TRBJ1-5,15,TGTGCCATCAGTGAGGGATTAGGGAGCAATCAGCCCCAGCATTTT,CAISEGLGSNQPQHF